Listed below are T cell receptor beta chains from one sample, sequenced in a study of blood T cell repertoires in COVID-19. Only in-frame clones appear in the TCRdb table, and some are missing; sequencing was by immunoSEQ multiplex PCR. The data show about 97,000 clones, around 85% seen once. The sample taken for sequencing was peripheral blood. The receptor set was obtained from a woman in her sixties or seventies with active or convalescent COVID-19. CDR3s include the opening cysteine and the closing phenylalanine or tryptophan. The order of the fields is clone size, CDR3 length, D gene, J gene, V gene, CDR3 protein, CDR3 DNA. A D gene is named only where the DNA matches it firmly. Clone sizes are given selectively: once, few, many, or a class where the clone is expanded.

size: -
length: 15
D: TRBD1
J: TRBJ1-1
V: TRBV6-2/TRBV6-3
CDR3: CASSYLDRRNTEAFF
DNA: TGTGCCAGCAGTTACCTGGACAGGCGGAACACTGAAGCTTTCTTT

size: -
length: 15
D: -
J: TRBJ1-5
V: TRBV19
CDR3: CASSRQVRGDQPQHF
DNA: TGTGCCAGTAGTCGACAGGTCCGAGGCGATCAGCCCCAGCATTTT

size: -
length: 15
D: -
J: TRBJ1-2
V: TRBV19
CDR3: CASSIRWGWGYGYTF
DNA: TGTGCCAGTAGTATAAGGTGGGGCTGGGGCTATGGCTACACCTTC

size: -
length: 13
D: -
J: TRBJ1-5
V: TRBV19
CDR3: CASSEQGSRPQHF
DNA: TGTGCCAGTAGTGAACAGGGATCTCGGCCCCAGCATTTT

size: -
length: 13
D: -
J: TRBJ2-2
V: TRBV18
CDR3: CASSLQLSGELFF
DNA: TGTGCCAGCTCACTGCAATTGAGCGGGGAGCTGTTTTTT

size: -
length: 15
D: TRBD1
J: TRBJ1-2
V: TRBV7-2
CDR3: CASSYNRGRVYGYTF
DNA: TGTGCCAGCAGCTACAACAGGGGGCGAGTCTATGGCTACACCTTC

size: -
length: 16
D: TRBD1
J: TRBJ1-2
V: TRBV11-2
CDR3: CASSRGQGGIGSGYTF
DNA: TGTGCCAGCAGCCGGGGGCAGGGGGGTATTGGATCGGGCTACACCTTC

size: few
length: 14
D: -
J: TRBJ1-6
V: TRBV7-8
CDR3: CASRSLDRRNPLHF
DNA: TGTGCCAGCAGATCCCTTGACAGGCGTAATCCCCTCCACTTT

size: -
length: 15
D: TRBD2
J: TRBJ2-2
V: TRBV11-2
CDR3: CASSWTSGATGELFF
DNA: TGTGCCAGCAGCTGGACTAGCGGGGCTACCGGGGAGCTGTTTTTT

size: -
length: 15
D: -
J: TRBJ1-6
V: TRBV28
CDR3: CASSSNPGQRVRLHF
DNA: TGTGCCAGCAGTTCTAACCCGGGACAAAGGGTTCGCCTCCACTTT

size: -
length: 14
D: TRBD2
J: TRBJ2-7
V: TRBV6-2/TRBV6-3
CDR3: CASSRLAGAGEQYF
DNA: TGTGCCAGCAGTCGCCTAGCGGGAGCTGGTGAGCAGTACTTC

size: -
length: 15
D: TRBD2
J: TRBJ2-3
V: TRBV4-3
CDR3: CASSQLAGGADTQYF
DNA: TGCGCCAGCAGCCAATTAGCGGGGGGCGCAGATACGCAGTATTTT

size: few
length: 12
D: -
J: TRBJ2-7
V: TRBV5-1
CDR3: CASRDSHYEQYF
DNA: TGCGCCAGCAGGGACAGCCACTACGAGCAGTACTTC

size: -
length: 14
D: -
J: TRBJ2-3
V: TRBV19
CDR3: CASSEGVLTDTQYF
DNA: TGTGCCAGTAGTGAGGGGGTACTCACAGATACGCAGTATTTT